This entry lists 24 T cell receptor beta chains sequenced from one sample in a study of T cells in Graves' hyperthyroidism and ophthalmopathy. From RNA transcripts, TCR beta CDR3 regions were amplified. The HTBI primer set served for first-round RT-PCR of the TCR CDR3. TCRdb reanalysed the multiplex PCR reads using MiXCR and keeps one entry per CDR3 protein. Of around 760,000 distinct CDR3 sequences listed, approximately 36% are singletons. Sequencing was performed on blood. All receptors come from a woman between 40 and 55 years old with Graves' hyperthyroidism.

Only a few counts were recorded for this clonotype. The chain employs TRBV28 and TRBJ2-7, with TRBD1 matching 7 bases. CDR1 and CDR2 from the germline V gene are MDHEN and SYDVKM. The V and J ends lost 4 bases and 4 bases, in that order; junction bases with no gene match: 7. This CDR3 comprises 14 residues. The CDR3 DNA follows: TGTGCCAGCAGTTCGCCGGGACAGCTTTACGAGCAGTACTTC. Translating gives CASSSPGQLYEQYF.

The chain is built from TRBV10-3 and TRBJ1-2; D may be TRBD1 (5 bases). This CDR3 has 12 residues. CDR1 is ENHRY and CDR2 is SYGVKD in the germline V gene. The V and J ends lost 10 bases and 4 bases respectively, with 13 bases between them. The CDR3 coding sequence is TGTGCCAGCGGCCAGGGCCGCTATGGCTACACCTTC. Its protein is CASGQGRYGYTF.

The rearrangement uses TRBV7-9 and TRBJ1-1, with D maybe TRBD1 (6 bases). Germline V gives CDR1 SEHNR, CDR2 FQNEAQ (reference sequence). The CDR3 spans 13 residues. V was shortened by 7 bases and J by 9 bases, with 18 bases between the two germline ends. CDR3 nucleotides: TGTGCCAGCACCCCAAGGGGGGCAGACAAAGCTTTCTTT. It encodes CASTPRGADKAFF.

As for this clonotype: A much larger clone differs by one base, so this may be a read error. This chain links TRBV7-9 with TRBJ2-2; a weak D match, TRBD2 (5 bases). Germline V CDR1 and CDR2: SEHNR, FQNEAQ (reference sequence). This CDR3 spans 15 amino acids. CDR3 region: CASSLPGSLTGKLFF. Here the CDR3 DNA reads TGTGCCAGCAGCTTACCGGGCAGCCTCACCGGGAAGCTGTTTTTT.

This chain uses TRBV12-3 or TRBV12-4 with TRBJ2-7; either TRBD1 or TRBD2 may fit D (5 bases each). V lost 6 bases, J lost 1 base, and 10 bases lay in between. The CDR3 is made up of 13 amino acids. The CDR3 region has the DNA TGTGCCAGCAGGAGGGGACGGTCCTACGAGCAGTACTTC. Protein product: CASRRGRSYEQYF.

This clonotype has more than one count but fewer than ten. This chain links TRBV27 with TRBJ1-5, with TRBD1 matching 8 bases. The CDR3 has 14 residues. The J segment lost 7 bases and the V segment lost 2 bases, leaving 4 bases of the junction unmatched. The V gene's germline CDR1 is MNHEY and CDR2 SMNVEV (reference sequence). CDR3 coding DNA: TGTGCCAGCAGTTTAGACAGGGGTCGGCAGCCCCAGCATTTT. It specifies CASSLDRGRQPQHF.

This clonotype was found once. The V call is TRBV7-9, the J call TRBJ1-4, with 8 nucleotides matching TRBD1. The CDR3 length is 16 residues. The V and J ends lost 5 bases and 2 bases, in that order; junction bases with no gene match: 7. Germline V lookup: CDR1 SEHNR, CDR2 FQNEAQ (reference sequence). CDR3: CASSGPGGGTNEKLFF. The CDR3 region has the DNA TGTGCCAGCAGCGGGCCAGGGGGCGGGACTAATGAAAAACTGTTTTTT.

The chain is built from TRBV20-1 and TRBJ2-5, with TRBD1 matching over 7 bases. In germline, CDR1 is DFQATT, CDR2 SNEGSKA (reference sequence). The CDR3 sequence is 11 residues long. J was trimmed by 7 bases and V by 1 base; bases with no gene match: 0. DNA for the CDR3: TGCAGTGCTAGAGGGACAGGGACCCAGTACTTC. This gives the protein CSARGTGTQYF.

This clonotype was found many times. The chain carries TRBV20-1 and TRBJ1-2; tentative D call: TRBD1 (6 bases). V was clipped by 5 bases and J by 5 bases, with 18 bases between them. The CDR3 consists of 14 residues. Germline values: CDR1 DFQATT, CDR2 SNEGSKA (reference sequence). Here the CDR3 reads CSAHTGPRGYGYTF. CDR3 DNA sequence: TGCAGTGCTCACACAGGGCCCAGAGGGTATGGCTACACCTTC.

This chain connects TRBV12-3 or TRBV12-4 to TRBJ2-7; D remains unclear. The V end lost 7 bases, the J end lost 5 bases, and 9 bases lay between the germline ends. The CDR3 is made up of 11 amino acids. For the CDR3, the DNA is TGTGCCAGCACCCCCGGCGACGAGCAGTACTTC. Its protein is CASTPGDEQYF.

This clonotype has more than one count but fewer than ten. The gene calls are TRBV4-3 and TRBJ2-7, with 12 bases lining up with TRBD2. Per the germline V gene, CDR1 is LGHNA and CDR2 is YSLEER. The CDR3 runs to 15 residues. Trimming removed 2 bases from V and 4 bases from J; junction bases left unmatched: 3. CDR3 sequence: CASSQQGLAGYEQYF. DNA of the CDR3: TGCGCCAGCAGCCAACAGGGACTAGCGGGTTACGAGCAGTACTTC.

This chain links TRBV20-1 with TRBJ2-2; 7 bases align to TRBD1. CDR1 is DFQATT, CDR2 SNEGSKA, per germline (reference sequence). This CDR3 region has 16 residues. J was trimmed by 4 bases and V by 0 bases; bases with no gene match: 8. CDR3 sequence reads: CSARDRRQGFTGELFF. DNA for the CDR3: TGCAGTGCTAGAGATCGTAGACAGGGTTTCACCGGGGAGCTGTTTTTT.

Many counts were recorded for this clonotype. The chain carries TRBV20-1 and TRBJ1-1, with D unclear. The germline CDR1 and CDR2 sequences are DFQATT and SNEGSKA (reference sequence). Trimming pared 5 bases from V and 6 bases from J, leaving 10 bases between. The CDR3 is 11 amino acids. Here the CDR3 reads CSAPKNAEAFF. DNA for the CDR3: TGCAGTGCTCCGAAAAACGCTGAAGCTTTCTTT.

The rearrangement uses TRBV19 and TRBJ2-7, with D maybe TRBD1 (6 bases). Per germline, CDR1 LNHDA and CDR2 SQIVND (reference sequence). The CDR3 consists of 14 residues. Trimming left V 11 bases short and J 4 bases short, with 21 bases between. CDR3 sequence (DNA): TGTGCCTGGAGTCCGAACCGGACAGTTTACGAGCAGTACTTC. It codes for CAWSPNRTVYEQYF.

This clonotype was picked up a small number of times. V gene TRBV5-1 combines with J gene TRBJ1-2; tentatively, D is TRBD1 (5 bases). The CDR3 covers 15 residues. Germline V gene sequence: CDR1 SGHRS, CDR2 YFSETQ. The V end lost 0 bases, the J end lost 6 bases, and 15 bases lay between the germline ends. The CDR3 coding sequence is TGCGCCAGCAGCTTGGTTGAGTCCCGGGGCGATGGCTACACCTTC. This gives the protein CASSLVESRGDGYTF.

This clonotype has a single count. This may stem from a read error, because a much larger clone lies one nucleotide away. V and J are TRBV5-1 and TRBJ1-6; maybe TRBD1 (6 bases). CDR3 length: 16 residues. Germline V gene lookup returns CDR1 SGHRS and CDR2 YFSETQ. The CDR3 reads CASSLYTGIFNSPLLF. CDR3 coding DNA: TGCGCCAGCAGCCTGTATACAGGGATCTTCAATTCACCCCTCCTCTTT.

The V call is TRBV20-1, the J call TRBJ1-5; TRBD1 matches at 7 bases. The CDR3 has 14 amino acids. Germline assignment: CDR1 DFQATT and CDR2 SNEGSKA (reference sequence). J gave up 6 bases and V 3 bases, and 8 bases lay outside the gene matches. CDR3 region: CSARSGQLSQPQHF. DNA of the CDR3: TGCAGTGCTAGGTCGGGACAGTTAAGTCAGCCCCAGCATTTT.

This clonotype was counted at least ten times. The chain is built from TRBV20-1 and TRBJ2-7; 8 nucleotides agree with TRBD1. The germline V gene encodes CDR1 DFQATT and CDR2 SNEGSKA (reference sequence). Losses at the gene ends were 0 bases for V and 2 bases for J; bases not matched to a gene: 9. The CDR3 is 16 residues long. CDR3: CSARDRPGQAAYEQYF. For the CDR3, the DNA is TGCAGTGCTAGAGATCGGCCGGGACAGGCTGCCTACGAGCAGTACTTC.

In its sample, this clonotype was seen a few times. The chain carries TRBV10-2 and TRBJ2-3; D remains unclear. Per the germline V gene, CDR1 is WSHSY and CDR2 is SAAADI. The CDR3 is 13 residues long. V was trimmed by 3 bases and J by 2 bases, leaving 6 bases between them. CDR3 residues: CASSEQPTDTQYF. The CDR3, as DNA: TGCGCCAGCAGTGAACAACCCACAGATACGCAGTATTTT.

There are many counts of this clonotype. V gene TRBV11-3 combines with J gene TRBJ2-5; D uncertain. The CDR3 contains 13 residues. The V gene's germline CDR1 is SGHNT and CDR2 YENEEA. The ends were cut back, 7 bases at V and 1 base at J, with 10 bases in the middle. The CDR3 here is CASTLGSQETQYF. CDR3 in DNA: TGTGCCAGCACCCTGGGATCCCAAGAGACCCAGTACTTC.

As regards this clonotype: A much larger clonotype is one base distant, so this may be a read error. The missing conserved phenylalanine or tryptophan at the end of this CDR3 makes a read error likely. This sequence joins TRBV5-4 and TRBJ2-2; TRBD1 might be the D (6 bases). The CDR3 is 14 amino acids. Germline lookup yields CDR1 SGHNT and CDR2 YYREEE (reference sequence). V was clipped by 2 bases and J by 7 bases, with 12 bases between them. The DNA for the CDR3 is TGTGCCAGCAGCTTCACAGGGAGAGACGGGGAGCTGTTTTCT. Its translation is CASSFTGRDGELFS.

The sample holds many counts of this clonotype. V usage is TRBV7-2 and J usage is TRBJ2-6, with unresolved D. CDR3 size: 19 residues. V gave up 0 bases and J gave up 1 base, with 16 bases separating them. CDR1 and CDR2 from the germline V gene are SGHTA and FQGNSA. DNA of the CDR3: TGTGCCAGCAGCTTAGCGAGACTTCAGCTACGTTCTGGGGCCAACGTCCTGACTTTC. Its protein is CASSLARLQLRSGANVLTF.

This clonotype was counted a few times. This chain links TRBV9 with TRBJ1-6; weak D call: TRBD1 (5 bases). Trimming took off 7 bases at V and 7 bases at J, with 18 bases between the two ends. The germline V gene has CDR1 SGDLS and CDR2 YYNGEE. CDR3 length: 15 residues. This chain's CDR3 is CASSQTRDGNSPLHF. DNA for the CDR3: TGTGCCAGCTCACAAACGAGGGACGGAAATTCACCCCTCCACTTT.

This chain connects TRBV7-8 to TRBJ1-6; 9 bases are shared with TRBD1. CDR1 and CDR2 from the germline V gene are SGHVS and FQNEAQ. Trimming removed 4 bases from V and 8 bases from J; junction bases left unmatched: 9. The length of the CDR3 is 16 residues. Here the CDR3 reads CASSSTWTGEDSPLHF. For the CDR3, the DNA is TGTGCCAGCAGCTCTACCTGGACAGGGGAGGATTCACCCCTCCACTTT.